Listed below are T cell receptor beta chains from one sample, sequenced in a study of shared clonotypes between healthy human individuals. The table came from immunoSEQ multiplex PCR; TCRdb's copy has only in-frame clones and leaves some out. The repertoire holds about 2.2 million clones, with under 95% as singletons. The sequencing sample was made of naive CD8+ T cells from PBMCs. The receptors originated from a man aged 18 to 29 in good health. Some clones in this sample may be carry-over from other donors' samples. Each CDR3 is given with its conserved first and last residue. A D gene is named only where the DNA matches it firmly. The size entry is marked missing in some rows and otherwise reads once, few, many or a size class.

J,V,D,size,CDR3,DNA
TRBJ2-4,TRBV30,-,-,CAWRDVRDFKNIQYF,TGTGCCTGGAGGGACGTCCGGGATTTCAAAAACATTCAGTACTTC
TRBJ2-7,TRBV19,TRBD2,-,CATLGTSGRPYEQYF,TGTGCCACCCTCGGGACTAGCGGGCGACCCTACGAGCAGTACTTC
TRBJ2-5,TRBV15,-,-,CATSRVDRFQETQYF,TGTGCCACCAGCAGAGTAGACAGGTTCCAAGAGACCCAGTACTTC
TRBJ2-7,TRBV15,-,-,CATSRDGAYEQYF,TGTGCCACCAGCAGAGATGGTGCCTACGAGCAGTACTTC
TRBJ2-7,TRBV6-1,-,-,CASSEIGDSYEQYF,TGTGCCAGCAGTGAAATAGGCGACTCCTACGAGCAGTACTTC
TRBJ2-7,TRBV28,TRBD2,-,CASRATPGTSGSRGEQYF,TGTGCCAGCAGAGCTACTCCCGGGACTAGCGGTTCCCGCGGCGAGCAGTACTTC
TRBJ2-2,TRBV5-1,TRBD2,-,CASSLEAAGETGELFF,TGCGCCAGCAGCTTGGAGGCAGCGGGAGAAACCGGGGAGCTGTTTTTT
TRBJ2-1,TRBV19,TRBD1,once,CASSIWDRGDNEQFF,TGTGCCAGTAGTATTTGGGACAGGGGAGACAATGAGCAGTTCTTC
TRBJ2-2,TRBV6-4,-,-,CASSDWAGVTGELFF,TGTGCCAGCAGTGACTGGGCCGGAGTTACCGGGGAGCTGTTTTTT
TRBJ2-2,TRBV7-9,-,-,CASSYYTGELFF,TGTGCCAGCAGCTATTATACCGGGGAGCTGTTTTTT
TRBJ1-1,TRBV28,TRBD1,-,CASSDREVTEAFF,TGTGCCAGCAGTGACAGGGAGGTCACTGAAGCTTTCTTT
TRBJ1-3,TRBV4-2,TRBD1,-,CASSQETGSPSDNIYF,TGTGCCAGCAGCCAAGAGACAGGGTCGCCATCAGACAACATATATTTT
TRBJ1-1,TRBV7-9,-,-,CASSEGGEAFF,TGTGCCAGCAGCGAGGGGGGTGAAGCTTTCTTT
TRBJ1-4,TRBV27,-,-,CASSLLPGSNNEKLFF,TGTGCCAGCAGTTTACTTCCGGGCAGCAATAATGAAAAACTGTTTTTT
TRBJ2-7,TRBV21-1,-,-,CASSKDRDRAYEQYF,TGTGCCAGCAGCAAAGACCGGGACAGAGCCTACGAGCAGTACTTC
TRBJ2-1,TRBV29-1,TRBD1,-,CSVEEAAGGTYNEQFF,TGCAGCGTTGAAGAAGCGGCAGGGGGAACGTACAATGAGCAGTTCTTC
TRBJ1-3,TRBV28,-,-,CASSLEGQGTVGNTIYF,TGTGCCAGCAGTTTAGAAGGGCAGGGTACGGTTGGAAACACCATATATTTT
TRBJ2-5,TRBV7-9,-,-,CASSSQNWRWGVPETQYF,TGTGCCAGCAGCTCCCAAAACTGGAGGTGGGGCGTCCCAGAGACCCAGTACTTC
TRBJ2-3,TRBV6-5,TRBD2,once,CASSTSGRAGDTQYF,TGTGCCAGCAGTACTAGCGGGAGGGCTGGAGATACGCAGTATTTT
TRBJ2-7,TRBV28,TRBD2,-,CASSFSRGEREFYEQYF,TGTGCCAGCAGTTTCTCCCGGGGTGAGCGGGAATTCTACGAGCAGTACTTC
TRBJ1-1,TRBV10-3,-,-,CAISDEYTEAFF,TGTGCCATCAGTGACGAGTACACTGAAGCTTTCTTT
TRBJ2-7,TRBV7-2,TRBD2,-,CASSPRLAPTLAEQYF,TGTGCCAGCAGCCCCAGACTAGCCCCGACCTTGGCCGAGCAGTACTTC
TRBJ2-1,TRBV28,-,-,CASSSSGTLYNEQFF,TGTGCCAGCAGTTCATCCGGGACACTCTACAATGAGCAGTTCTTC
TRBJ1-5,TRBV28,TRBD1,once,CASSLLYRDSPNQPQHF,TGTGCCAGCAGTTTACTCTACCGGGACAGCCCAAATCAGCCCCAGCATTTT
TRBJ1-1,TRBV4-2,-,-,CASSQVFKEGGLTRAFF,TGTGCCAGCAGCCAAGTGTTTAAGGAGGGAGGTCTTACGAGAGCTTTCTTT
TRBJ1-5,TRBV19,-,-,CASGDGTVGQPQHF,TGTGCCAGCGGAGACGGAACAGTCGGTCAGCCCCAGCATTTT
TRBJ2-1,TRBV5-6,-,-,CASSGSIEQFF,TGTGCCAGCAGCGGGAGCATTGAGCAGTTCTTC
TRBJ2-2,TRBV9,-,-,CASSPPGGGQVAELFF,TGTGCCAGCAGCCCGCCGGGTGGGGGGCAAGTCGCGGAGCTGTTTTTT
TRBJ2-3,TRBV11-3,TRBD2,-,CASSPSGRETDTQYF,TGTGCCAGCAGTCCTAGCGGGAGAGAAACAGATACGCAGTATTTT
TRBJ2-2,TRBV7-9,-,few,CASSFGGGELFF,TGTGCCAGCAGCTTCGGGGGCGGGGAGCTGTTTTTT
TRBJ2-7,TRBV9,-,once,CASSGSGNSYEQYF,TGTGCCAGCAGCGGAAGCGGTAACTCCTACGAGCAGTACTTC
TRBJ2-1,TRBV5-5,-,-,CASSPRGGTTGEQFF,TGTGCCAGCAGCCCCCGAGGTGGTACCACCGGGGAGCAGTTCTTC
TRBJ2-7,TRBV27,-,-,CASMEGGSYEQYF,TGTGCCAGTATGGAGGGGGGGTCCTACGAGCAGTACTTC
TRBJ1-2,TRBV23-1,-,-,CASSQSVSRGGYGYTF,TGCGCCAGCAGTCAATCCGTGTCCAGGGGTGGATATGGCTACACCTTC
TRBJ1-2,TRBV4-1,-,-,CASSHPTTLGWTF,TGCGCCAGCAGCCATCCGACAACTCTGGGTTGGACCTTC
TRBJ2-7,TRBV9,TRBD1,-,CASSEGQGAGYEQYF,TGTGCCAGCAGCGAGGGACAGGGGGCCGGCTACGAGCAGTACTTC